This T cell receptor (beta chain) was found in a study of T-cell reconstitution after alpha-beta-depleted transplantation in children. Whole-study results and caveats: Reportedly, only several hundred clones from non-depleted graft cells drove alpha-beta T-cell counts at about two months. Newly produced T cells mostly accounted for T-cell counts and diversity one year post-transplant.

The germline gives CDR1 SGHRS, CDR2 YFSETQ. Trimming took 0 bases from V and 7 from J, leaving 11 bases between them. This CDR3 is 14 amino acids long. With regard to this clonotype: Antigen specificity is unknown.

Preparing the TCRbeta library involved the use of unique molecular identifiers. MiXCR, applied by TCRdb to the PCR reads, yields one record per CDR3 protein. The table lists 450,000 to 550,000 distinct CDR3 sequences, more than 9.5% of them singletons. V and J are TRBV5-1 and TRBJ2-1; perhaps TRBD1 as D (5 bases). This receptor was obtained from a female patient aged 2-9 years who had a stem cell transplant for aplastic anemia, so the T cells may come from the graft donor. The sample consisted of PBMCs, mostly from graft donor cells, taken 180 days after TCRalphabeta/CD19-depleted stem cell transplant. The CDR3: CASSLEVRDNEQFF. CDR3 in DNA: TGCGCCAGCAGCTTGGAGGTCAGGGATAATGAGCAGTTCTTC. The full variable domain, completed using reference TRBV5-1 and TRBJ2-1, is KAGVTQTPRYLIKTRGQQVTLSCSPISGHRSVSWYQQTPGQGLQFLFEYFSETQRNKGNFPGRFSGRQFSNSRSEMNVSTLELGDSALYLCASSLEVRDNEQFFGPGTRLTVL.